These 30 T cell receptor beta chains were all obtained from the same sample, sequenced in a study of siplizumab effects on memory and regulatory T cells. Some clones are missing from TCRdb's copy, which holds only in-frame ones; the method was immunoSEQ multiplex PCR. The sample comprises 110,000 or so clones, about 91% of which are singletons, and approximately 0.73% rests with the top ten. The sequencing sample was made of Tregs sorted from blood. These receptor sequences come from a human donor in good health.

This chain connects TRBV27 to TRBJ1-6; TRBD1 matches at 12 bases. V was clipped by 10 bases and J by 5 bases; unmatched bases: 9. The germline CDR1 and CDR2 sequences are MNHEY and SMNVEV (reference sequence). The CDR3 contains 16 residues. The CDR3 loop is CATKGQGAFNNSPLHF. For the CDR3, the DNA is TGTGCCACCAAGGGACAGGGGGCGTTCAATAATTCACCCCTCCACTTT.

The chain joins TRBV5-1 to TRBJ1-5; D not resolved. CDR1 and CDR2 (germline): SGHRS, YFSETQ. This CDR3 spans 17 amino acids. V shed 0 bases and J shed 0 bases, with 13 bases lying between them. CDR3 sequence (DNA): TGCGCCAGCAGCTTGGTTACGTCAGGAGCTAGCAATCAGCCCCAGCATTTT. Translation: CASSLVTSGASNQPQHF.

The V call is TRBV10-3, the J call TRBJ2-7, with D tentatively TRBD2 (6 bases). V lost 2 bases to trimming and J lost 4 bases, with 12 bases between them. Germline V CDR1 and CDR2: ENHRY, SYGVKD. This CDR3 has 14 amino acids. CDR3 coding DNA: TGTGCCATCAGTGAGCAGGGAGGCAGGTACGAGCAGTACTTC. Protein: CAISEQGGRYEQYF.

V gene TRBV5-4 combines with J gene TRBJ1-1; D gene unclear. The V gene's germline CDR1 is SGHNT and CDR2 YYREEE (reference sequence). The length of the CDR3 is 13 residues. Trimming stripped 8 bases from V and 4 bases from J, with 15 bases between. The CDR3 loop reads CARGASGGTEAFF. CDR3 bases: TGTGCCAGGGGTGCGTCGGGCGGCACTGAAGCTTTCTTT.

Here the CDR3 DNA reads TGTGCCAGCAGCTTAGATCCGGCGGGTATACTTGGCTACACCTTC. This sequence encodes CASSLDPAGILGYTF. The chain has TRBV11-2 and TRBJ1-2, with D unclear. CDR1 and CDR2 (germline): SGHAT, FQNNGV. This CDR3 is 15 amino acids long. Trimming took off 0 bases at V and 7 bases at J, with 15 bases between the two ends.

The chain combines TRBV19 with TRBJ1-5; D is uncertain. With 3 bases removed from V and 0 bases from J, the gap between germline ends came to 18 bases. The length of the CDR3 is 18 residues. The germline V gene has CDR1 LNHDA and CDR2 SQIVND (reference sequence). The DNA for the CDR3 is TGTGCCAGTAGTATCCGGGCCATCCGGACTTATAGCAATCAGCCCCAGCATTTT. The encoded protein is CASSIRAIRTYSNQPQHF.

The gene calls are TRBV10-2 and TRBJ1-5; unclear D gene. With 0 bases removed from V and 0 bases from J, the gap between germline ends came to 15 bases. CDR1 is WSHSY and CDR2 is SAAADI in the germline V gene. The CDR3 is 18 amino acids. The chain's CDR3 is CASSESRTGSYSNQPQHF. The CDR3 coding sequence is TGCGCCAGCAGTGAGTCGAGGACGGGCAGCTATAGCAATCAGCCCCAGCATTTT.

The chain couples TRBV19 to TRBJ1-2; TRBD1 matches at 7 bases. Trimming at V came to 1 base and at J to 1 base, leaving 0 bases not matched to a gene. The germline V gene has CDR1 LNHDA and CDR2 SQIVND (reference sequence). The CDR3 consists of 14 residues. Written as DNA, the CDR3 is TGTGCCAGTAGTATAGGACAGGGTAACTATGGCTACACCTTC. This encodes CASSIGQGNYGYTF.

This chain joins TRBV18 and TRBJ2-7; D ambiguous. The CDR3 is made up of 13 amino acids. From germline, CDR1 is KGHSH and CDR2 LQKENI. Trimming took off 6 bases at V and 5 bases at J, with 14 bases between the two ends. CDR3 DNA: TGTGCCAGCTCCCACCCGACCCTCGACGAGCAGTACTTC. Amino acids: CASSHPTLDEQYF.

The rearrangement uses TRBV7-2 and TRBJ2-1, with TRBD1 identical over 7 bases. The CDR3 sequence is 15 residues long. Germline V gives CDR1 SGHTA, CDR2 FQGNSA. After removal of 2 bases from V and 4 bases from J, the junction contained 5 bases not matched to a gene. The CDR3 nucleotides are TGTGCCAGCAGCTTAAGGGGACAGAGATACAATGAGCAGTTCTTC. Its translation is CASSLRGQRYNEQFF. The variable domain in full, completed from reference TRBV7-2 and TRBJ2-1, reads GAGVSQSPSNKVTEKGKDVELRCDPISGHTALYWYRQSLGQGLEFLIYFQGNSAPDKSGLPSDRFSAERTGGSVSTLTIQRTQQEDSAVYLCASSLRGQRYNEQFFGPGTRLTVL.

This rearrangement joins TRBV4-2 to TRBJ1-2; a weak D match, TRBD1 (6 bases). V lost 0 bases to trimming and J lost 4 bases, with 12 bases between them. In germline, CDR1 is LGHNA, CDR2 YNFKEQ. CDR3 length: 15 residues. The CDR3 nucleotides read TGTGCCAGCAGCCAAGACGGCGAAGGGGGCTATGGCTACACCTTC. It codes for CASSQDGEGGYGYTF.

The chain joins TRBV6-6 to TRBJ2-2, with D possibly matching TRBD1 (5 bases). This CDR3 region has 13 residues. Trimming left V 5 bases short and J 3 bases short, with 7 bases between. The V gene's germline CDR1 is MNHNY and CDR2 SVGAGI (reference sequence). CDR3: CASSPRDTGELFF. CDR3 DNA sequence: TGTGCCAGCAGTCCCAGGGACACCGGGGAGCTGTTTTTT.

This sequence joins TRBV28 and TRBJ2-1; D is unclear. V lost 2 bases and J lost 0, with 8 bases in between. Germline V gene data show CDR1 as MDHEN and CDR2 as SYDVKM. This CDR3 spans 15 amino acids. The CDR3 DNA reads as TGTGCCAGCAGTTTAGCCACCAGCTCCTACAATGAGCAGTTCTTC. Protein: CASSLATSSYNEQFF.

This clone was seen only a few times. The J gene is TRBJ1-2, the V gene TRBV6-6; unclear D gene. CDR3 length: 14 residues. V shed 7 bases and J shed 8 bases, with 20 bases lying between them. Germline CDR1 reads MNHNY; CDR2 reads SVGAGI (reference sequence). CDR3 nucleotides: TGTGCCAGCACCACCGATAGAGAATCCGAGGGCTACACCTTC. Amino acid sequence: CASTTDRESEGYTF.

The J gene is TRBJ1-6, the V gene TRBV4-1; D is possibly TRBD1 (5 bases). The length of the CDR3 is 17 residues. Germline V gene data show CDR1 as MGHRA and CDR2 as YSYEKL. V lost 1 base and J lost 7, with 17 bases in between. CDR3 region: CASSQALKGTVNSPLHF. For the CDR3, the DNA is TGCGCCAGCAGCCAAGCCCTGAAAGGGACGGTCAATTCACCCCTCCACTTT.

The CDR3 region is CASSGQGLTNEKLFF. The CDR3 nucleotides are TGTGCCAGCAGCGGACAGGGTTTGACTAATGAAAAACTGTTTTTT. The J gene is TRBJ1-4, the V gene TRBV6-1, with TRBD1 matching over 8 bases. The germline V gene has CDR1 MNHNS and CDR2 SASEGT. The CDR3 is 15 amino acids. V trimming: 6 bases; J trimming: 2 bases; junction bases outside the gene matches: 5.

The rearrangement uses TRBV18 and TRBJ1-1; 7 bases match TRBD1. Unmatched junction bases numbered 3, after V lost 4 bases and J lost 4 bases. CDR1 is KGHSH and CDR2 is LQKENI in the germline V gene. This CDR3 region has 13 residues. The DNA for the CDR3 is TGTGCCAGCTCACAGGGGGCGCCCACTGAAGCTTTCTTT. It encodes CASSQGAPTEAFF. The full variable domain, with the rest looked up from reference TRBV18 and TRBJ1-1, is NAGVMQNPRHLVRRRGQEARLRCSPMKGHSHVYWYRQLPEEGLKFMVYLQKENIIDESGMPKERFSAEFPKEGPSILRIQQVVRGDSAAYFCASSQGAPTEAFFGQGTRLTVV.

This clone appeared a single time. The rearrangement links TRBV10-3 to TRBJ2-1; D perhaps matches TRBD2 (6 bases). V was pared by 4 bases and J by 4 bases, with 17 bases between. Germline CDR1 ENHRY, CDR2 SYGVKD. This CDR3 is built from 16 residues. CDR3 coding DNA: TGTGCCATCAGTGCGCACGGGGGAGGCAGATACAATGAGCAGTTCTTC. This gives the protein CAISAHGGGRYNEQFF.

The chain couples TRBV19 to TRBJ2-1, with D unresolved. Trimming left V 3 bases short and J 14 bases short, with 11 bases between. Germline CDR1 reads LNHDA; CDR2 reads SQIVND (reference sequence). The CDR3 is made up of 11 amino acids. The CDR3 loop reads CASSISQRKFF. In DNA, the CDR3 is TGTGCCAGTAGTATCTCCCAGCGAAAGTTCTTC.

The V gene is TRBV6-5, the J gene TRBJ1-5; D is perhaps TRBD1 (5 bases). V was clipped by 5 bases and J by 9 bases, with 20 bases between them. This CDR3 has 15 amino acids. Germline V gene lookup returns CDR1 MNHEY and CDR2 SVGAGI. CDR3 protein: CASSPRGSGRRPQHF. CDR3 bases: TGTGCCAGCAGTCCCCGGGGCAGTGGAAGACGGCCCCAGCATTTT.

The chain couples TRBV11-1 to TRBJ2-5; tentatively, D is TRBD1 or TRBD2 (5 bases each). This CDR3 comprises 11 residues. The germline V and J ends were trimmed by 3 bases and 7 bases, with 6 bases remaining between them. From germline, CDR1 is SGHAT and CDR2 FQDESV (reference sequence). CDR3 region: CASSLRGTQYF. The DNA of the CDR3 is TGTGCCAGCAGCTTGAGGGGGACCCAGTACTTC.

This rearrangement joins TRBV6-5 to TRBJ2-5; 7 bases match TRBD2. V lost 8 bases and J lost 4; bases outside the gene matches: 7. The CDR3 length is 13 residues. Germline loops: CDR1 MNHEY, CDR2 SVGAGI. The CDR3 region is CASGGGLRETQYF. CDR3 nucleotide sequence: TGTGCCAGCGGGGGGGGTCTGAGAGAGACCCAGTACTTC.

This clone was counted a single time. The DNA for the CDR3 is TGTGCCAGCAGTGACGGAGTTGGGTTCCAAGAGACCCAGTACTTC. This translates into CASSDGVGFQETQYF. The gene calls are TRBV25-1 and TRBJ2-5, with D hard to call. The V gene's germline CDR1 is MGHDK and CDR2 SYGVNS. The CDR3 totals 15 residues. V was pared by 3 bases and J by 1 base, with 12 bases between.

The chain carries TRBV9 and TRBJ1-4; 11 nucleotides match TRBD1. There are 19 residues in the CDR3. Germline V gene sequence: CDR1 SGDLS, CDR2 YYNGEE. The V and J ends lost 2 bases and 8 bases, in that order; junction bases with no gene match: 17. CDR3 residues: CASSVGPGQGVSFKEKLFF. For the CDR3, the DNA is TGTGCCAGCAGCGTGGGACCGGGACAGGGGGTCTCCTTCAAGGAAAAACTGTTTTTT.

The J gene is TRBJ1-6, the V gene TRBV25-1; D may be TRBD1 (6 bases). Germline V gene data show CDR1 as MGHDK and CDR2 as SYGVNS. The V and J ends lost 7 bases and 9 bases respectively, with 13 bases between them. This CDR3 has 13 residues. CDR3 in DNA: TGTGCCAGCATTGGGGGACACCGTTCACCCCTCCACTTT. Translation: CASIGGHRSPLHF.

The J gene is TRBJ1-6, the V gene TRBV30; D is unresolved. Per germline, CDR1 GTSNPN and CDR2 SVGIG (reference sequence). The V gene lost 4 bases and the J gene lost 0 bases, with 10 bases spanning the gap. The CDR3 sequence is 15 residues long. The CDR3 DNA sequence: TGTGCCTGGACGGGCTTCTTCTCCTATAATTCACCCCTCCACTTT. Protein: CAWTGFFSYNSPLHF.

This chain connects TRBV4-2 to TRBJ1-2; 9 nucleotides agree with TRBD1. Germline V gene sequence: CDR1 LGHNA, CDR2 YNFKEQ. V trimming: 6 bases; J trimming: 2 bases; junction bases outside the gene matches: 4. The CDR3 loop spans 14 amino acids. This CDR3 is CASSAGTGNYGYTF. As DNA, the CDR3 is TGTGCCAGCAGTGCCGGGACAGGGAACTATGGCTACACCTTC.

This clone was recorded once. The gene calls are TRBV7-6 and TRBJ2-1, with 15 nucleotides matching TRBD2. The CDR3 sequence is 17 residues long. CDR1 and CDR2 (germline): SGHVS, FNYEAQ. V shed 5 bases and J 8 bases; nucleotides not matched to a gene: 10. The CDR3 here is CASSKNGLAGGLYEQFF. CDR3 DNA: TGTGCCAGCAGCAAGAACGGACTAGCGGGGGGGCTTTATGAGCAGTTCTTC.

As DNA, the CDR3 is TGTGCCAGCAGTGATCCCCCCGGGGGGCAGCACACTGAAGCTTTCTTT. Protein product: CASSDPPGGQHTEAFF. The chain uses TRBV25-1 and TRBJ1-1, with a tentative D call TRBD1 (6 bases). The germline gives CDR1 MGHDK, CDR2 SYGVNS. This CDR3 has 16 amino acids. Trimming shortened V by 3 bases and J by 3 bases, and 17 bases separated the two germline ends.

V is TRBV19 and J is TRBJ1-2, with D uncertain. With 3 bases removed from V and 8 bases from J, the gap between germline ends came to 19 bases. The germline V gene has CDR1 LNHDA and CDR2 SQIVND (reference sequence). The CDR3 spans 15 residues. CDR3 nucleotide sequence: TGTGCCAGTAGTATCGCAGGTGCCCCCGGGGTAGGCTACACCTTC. This gives the protein CASSIAGAPGVGYTF.